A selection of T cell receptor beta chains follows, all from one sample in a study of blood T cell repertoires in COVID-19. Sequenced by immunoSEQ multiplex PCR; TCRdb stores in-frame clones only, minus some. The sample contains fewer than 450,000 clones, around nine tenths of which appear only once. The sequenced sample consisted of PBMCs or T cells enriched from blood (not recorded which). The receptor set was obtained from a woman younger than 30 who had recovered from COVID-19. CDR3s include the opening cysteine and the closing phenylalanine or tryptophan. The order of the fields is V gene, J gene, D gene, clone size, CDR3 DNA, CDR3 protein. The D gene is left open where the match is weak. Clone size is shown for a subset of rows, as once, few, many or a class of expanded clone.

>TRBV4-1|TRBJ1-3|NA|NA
TGCGCCAGCAGCCAAGGACGGGGGAGGGAGTCTGGAAACACCATATATTTT
CASSQGRGRESGNTIYF
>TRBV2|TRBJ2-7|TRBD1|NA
TGTGCCAGCAGTGAACCCCGACAGGGAACGAAGCAGTACTTC
CASSEPRQGTKQYF
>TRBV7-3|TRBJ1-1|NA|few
TGTGCCAGCAGCTTAGCCGGGTACACTGAAGCTTTCTTT
CASSLAGYTEAFF
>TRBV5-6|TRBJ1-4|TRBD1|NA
TGTGCCAGCAGCTTGGAGGGGGCGGGAGAAAAACTGTTTTTT
CASSLEGAGEKLFF
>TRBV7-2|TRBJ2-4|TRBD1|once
TGTGCCAGCAGCCTGAAACAGGGGGTGAACATTCAGTACTTC
CASSLKQGVNIQYF
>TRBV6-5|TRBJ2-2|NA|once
TGTGCCAGCAGTCTGACCGGGGAGCTGTTTTTT
CASSLTGELFF
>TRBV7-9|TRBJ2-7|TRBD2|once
TGTGCCAGCAGTTCTCCCCTCACTAGCGGGGGATTCTCCTACGAGCAGTACTTC
CASSSPLTSGGFSYEQYF
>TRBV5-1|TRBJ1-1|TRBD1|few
TGCGCCAGCAGCTTCCAAGGACAGGGGAGCCACACTGAAGCTTTCTTT
CASSFQGQGSHTEAFF
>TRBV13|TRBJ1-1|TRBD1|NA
TGTGCCAGCAGCTGGGGACAGGGGACCACTGAAGCTTTCTTT
CASSWGQGTTEAFF
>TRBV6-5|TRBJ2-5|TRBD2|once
TGTGCCAGCAGGACTAGCGGGGCACAAGAGACCCAGTACTTC
CASRTSGAQETQYF
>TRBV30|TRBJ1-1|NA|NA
TGTGCCTGGAACACGGGGATTATGAACACTGAAGCTTTCTTT
CAWNTGIMNTEAFF
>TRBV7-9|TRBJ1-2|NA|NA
TGTGCCAGCAGCCCGATACTAGTGAACTATGGCTACACCTTC
CASSPILVNYGYTF
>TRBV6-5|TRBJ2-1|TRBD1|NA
TGTGCCAGCAGTTACTCGGGCAGGGGGTCCTACAATGAGCAGTTCTTC
CASSYSGRGSYNEQFF
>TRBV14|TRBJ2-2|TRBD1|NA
TGTGCCAGCAGCCAAGTAATGGGGACAGGGGCTACCGGGGAGCTGTTTTTT
CASSQVMGTGATGELFF
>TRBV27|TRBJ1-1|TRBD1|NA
TGTGCCAGCACTAGTTTGCGGACAGGGTGGACTGAAGCTTTCTTT
CASTSLRTGWTEAFF
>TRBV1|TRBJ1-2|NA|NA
TGCACCAGCAGCCAAGATCCGAGCCCTAACTATGGCTACACCTTC
CTSSQDPSPNYGYTF
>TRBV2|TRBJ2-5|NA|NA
TGTGCCAGCAACCACTATCAAGAGACCCAGTACTTC
CASNHYQETQYF
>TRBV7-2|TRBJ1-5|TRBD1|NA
TGTGCCAGCAGCCGGGACAGCGTGATAGTGCAGCCCCAGCATTTT
CASSRDSVIVQPQHF
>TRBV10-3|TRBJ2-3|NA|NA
TGTGCCATCAGTGAGTTTGAAGGGACATCAAGAGATACGCAGTATTTT
CAISEFEGTSRDTQYF
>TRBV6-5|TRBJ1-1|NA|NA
TGTGCCAGCAGTTACAGACTAGCAGGGGACACTGAAGCTTTCTTT
CASSYRLAGDTEAFF
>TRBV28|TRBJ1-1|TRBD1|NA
TGTGCCAGCAGTCCCGGGACAGGCGCCCGAGAAGCTTTCTTT
CASSPGTGAREAFF
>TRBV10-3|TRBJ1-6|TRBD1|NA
TGTGCCATCAGTGATCAGGGGGCTGGGGTCGGTTCACCCCTCCACTTT
CAISDQGAGVGSPLHF
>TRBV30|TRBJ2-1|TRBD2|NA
TGTGCCTGGAGTGCTCGCCCACTTGGGACTAGCGCTCAGCAGTTCTTC
CAWSARPLGTSAQQFF
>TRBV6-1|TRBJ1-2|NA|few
TGTGCCAGCAGTGAGAGGAGGGACGGCTACACCTTC
CASSERRDGYTF
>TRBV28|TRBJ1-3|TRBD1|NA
TGTGCCAGCAGTTTACTCGACAGGGGCGGAAACACCATATATTTT
CASSLLDRGGNTIYF
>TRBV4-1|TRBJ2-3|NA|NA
TGCGCCAGCAGCCAAGTAACAGGGACAGATACGCAGTATTTT
CASSQVTGTDTQYF
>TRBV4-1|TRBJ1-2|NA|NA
TGCGCCAGCAGCCCGACGGACTACTCGTACTATGGCTACACCTTC
CASSPTDYSYYGYTF
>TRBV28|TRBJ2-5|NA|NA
TGTGCCAGCAGTTTGCCCTCACAATACAGGGAGACCCAGTACTTC
CASSLPSQYRETQYF
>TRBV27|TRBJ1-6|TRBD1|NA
TGTGCCAGCAGTTCGGGACAGAACAATTCACCCCTCCACTTT
CASSSGQNNSPLHF
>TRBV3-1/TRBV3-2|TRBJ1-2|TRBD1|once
TGTGCCAGCAGCCGGAGGGACAGGGACTATGGCTACACCTTC
CASSRRDRDYGYTF
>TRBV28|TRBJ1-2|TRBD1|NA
TGTGCCAGCAGTTCATTCTGGGACAGGGGCTCTAACTATGGCTACACCTTC
CASSSFWDRGSNYGYTF
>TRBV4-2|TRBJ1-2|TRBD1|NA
TGTGCCAGCAGCCAAGAAATTGGACAGGGGCCAGATGGCTACACCTTC
CASSQEIGQGPDGYTF